The rows below give T cell receptor beta chains drawn from one sample of a study of blood T cell repertoires in COVID-19. Repertoires were generated with immunoSEQ multiplex PCR, while TCRdb's copy carries only in-frame clones and drops some. The table lists around 90,000 clones, around 80% of them singletons. The sequenced material came from peripheral blood. The receptors here all came from a human donor in a cohort sampled during active COVID-19. Each CDR3 is given with its conserved first and last residue. The D gene is left open where the match is weak. A clone size is listed for some rows: how often the clone was seen (once, few, many), or a class if it is expanded.

TRBJ2-7 | TRBD1 | few | TRBV6-6 | 14 | TGTGCCAGCAGTTTAGTCAGGGGGCAAGGCGAGCAGTACTTC | CASSLVRGQGEQYF
TRBJ2-2 | NA | NA | TRBV5-1 | 15 | TGCGCCAGCAGGAGGGGGTTAGAGGCCACCGGGGAGCTGTTTTTT | CASRRGLEATGELFF
TRBJ1-6 | TRBD1 | NA | TRBV6-4 | 14 | TGTGCCAGCAGTAGGACAGGGGGCAATTCACCCCTCCACTTT | CASSRTGGNSPLHF
TRBJ2-7 | NA | NA | TRBV20-1 | 14 | TGCAGTGCTAGTAAAGCGGGCTCCTCCTACGAGCAGTACTTC | CSASKAGSSYEQYF
TRBJ2-7 | TRBD2 | NA | TRBV30 | 14 | TGTGCCTGTCTGAGGGCGGGAGGGGGGTACGAGCAGTACTTC | CACLRAGGGYEQYF
TRBJ2-7 | TRBD1 | once | TRBV5-6 | 16 | TGTGCCAGCAGCAGAGGACAGACAGGGTTCCCCTACGAGCAGTACTTC | CASSRGQTGFPYEQYF
TRBJ2-4 | TRBD2 | NA | TRBV6-5 | 15 | TGTGCCAGCAGCCCCCCGGGGGGGGAAGGGAACATTCAGTACTTC | CASSPPGGEGNIQYF
TRBJ1-2 | NA | NA | TRBV5-4 | 14 | TGTGCCAGCAGCTTGGACAACATCAACTATGGCTACACCTTC | CASSLDNINYGYTF
TRBJ2-7 | TRBD2 | once | TRBV19 | 15 | TGTGCCAGTAGTCTACTAGCGGGAGATATCTACGAGCAGTACTTC | CASSLLAGDIYEQYF
TRBJ1-1 | TRBD1 | NA | TRBV29-1 | 13 | TGCAGCACCGGCAGGGGGAGGAACACTGAAGCTTTCTTT | CSTGRGRNTEAFF
TRBJ1-2 | NA | NA | TRBV12-3/TRBV12-4 | 12 | TGTGCCAGCAGCCCCGAACTCTATGGCTACACCTTC | CASSPELYGYTF
TRBJ2-1 | TRBD2 | NA | TRBV28 | 19 | TGTGCCAGCAGCCCGATGTTGAGGTGGGCGGGAGGAATGTACAATGAGCAGTTCTTC | CASSPMLRWAGGMYNEQFF
TRBJ1-5 | NA | NA | TRBV28 | 14 | TGTGCCACCGCTGAGGAGTTTGGCAATCAGCCCCAGCATTTT | CATAEEFGNQPQHF
TRBJ2-7 | TRBD2 | NA | TRBV5-4 | 15 | TGTGCCAGCAGCCTCGGACCGGGACTAGTGGTCGAGCAGTACTTC | CASSLGPGLVVEQYF
TRBJ2-7 | TRBD2 | few | TRBV4-2 | 14 | TGTGCCAGCAGCCTTGGCGGGGGGTCGGGCGAGCAGTACTTC | CASSLGGGSGEQYF
TRBJ1-3 | TRBD1 | NA | TRBV5-1 | 13 | TGCGCCAGCAGCCGGGACAGCGGAAACACCATATATTTT | CASSRDSGNTIYF
TRBJ2-5 | TRBD2 | NA | TRBV5-1 | 16 | TGCGCCAGCAGCTGGACTAGCGGGAGGGGACAAGAGACCCAGTACTTC | CASSWTSGRGQETQYF
TRBJ1-1 | TRBD1 | NA | TRBV28 | 12 | TGTGCCAGCAGTTTGGGGGCCAGGGGGCCTTTCTTT | CASSLGARGPFF
TRBJ2-7 | NA | NA | TRBV5-1 | 14 | TGCGCCAGCAGCTTGGAGACTCTCTCCTACGAGCAGTACTTC | CASSLETLSYEQYF
TRBJ1-6 | NA | NA | TRBV28 | 14 | TGTGCCAGCAGTGCCCTGAGGTATAATTCACCCCTCCACTTT | CASSALRYNSPLHF
TRBJ2-7 | TRBD2 | once | TRBV3-1/TRBV3-2 | 14 | TGTGCCAGCAGCCGGCAAGGGACTAGCTACGAGCAGTACTTC | CASSRQGTSYEQYF
TRBJ1-2 | TRBD1 | NA | TRBV28 | 13 | TGTGCCAGCAGCCCAGACAGGGTCCATGGCTACACCTTC | CASSPDRVHGYTF
TRBJ2-7 | TRBD1 | NA | TRBV10-1 | 15 | TGCGCCAGCAGTGAGAAGGGGACAGGCGATTACGAGCAGTACTTC | CASSEKGTGDYEQYF
TRBJ2-5 | TRBD2 | NA | TRBV19 | 14 | TGTGCCAGTAGTAGGACTAGCGGACAAGAGACCCAGTACTTC | CASSRTSGQETQYF
TRBJ2-1 | NA | NA | TRBV27 | 17 | TGTGCCAGCAGTTACCGACAGGAGCAAGAGACATACAATGAGCAGTTCTTC | CASSYRQEQETYNEQFF
TRBJ1-6 | NA | NA | TRBV9 | 15 | TGTGCCAGCAGCGCGGACAGCGCCTATAATTCACCCCTCCACTTT | CASSADSAYNSPLHF
TRBJ2-7 | TRBD1 | NA | TRBV6-5 | 15 | TGTGCCAGCAGCCGGGACAGGGGTTACTCCTACGAGCAGTACTTC | CASSRDRGYSYEQYF
TRBJ2-2 | NA | once | TRBV7-3 | 15 | TGTGCCAGCAGCTCCACCTCTACAGGGACCGGGGAGCTGTTTTTT | CASSSTSTGTGELFF
TRBJ1-4 | NA | NA | TRBV4-1 | 15 | TGCGCCAGCAGCCTCCCGGGGATTCGGAATGAAAAACTGTTTTTT | CASSLPGIRNEKLFF
TRBJ2-7 | NA | NA | TRBV28 | 15 | TGTGCCAGCAGTTTAAGTACGGGGGGCCCCTACGAGCAGTACTTC | CASSLSTGGPYEQYF
TRBJ1-1 | NA | few | TRBV6-2/TRBV6-3 | 11 | TGTGCCAGCAGTCACGGGTTGGAAGCTTTCTTT | CASSHGLEAFF
TRBJ1-2 | TRBD1 | NA | TRBV5-4 | 13 | TGTGCCAGCATTAGGGACAGGGGCTCTGGCTACACCTTC | CASIRDRGSGYTF
TRBJ1-2 | TRBD1 | NA | TRBV3-1/TRBV3-2 | 15 | TGTGCCAGCAGTCCGACAGGGTTGGCTAACTATGGCTACACCTTC | CASSPTGLANYGYTF
TRBJ2-7 | NA | NA | TRBV5-6 | 14 | TGTGCCAGCAGCTTGAGGGCAGGGGCCTACGAGCAGTACTTC | CASSLRAGAYEQYF
TRBJ1-3 | NA | NA | TRBV28 | 13 | TGTGCCAGCAGGGGCAGCGGGGGAAACACCATATATTTT | CASRGSGGNTIYF
TRBJ1-1 | TRBD1 | NA | TRBV5-1 | 15 | TGCGCCAGCAGCCCCGGGGACAGGGTGAACACTGAAGCTTTCTTT | CASSPGDRVNTEAFF
TRBJ2-7 | NA | NA | TRBV5-4 | 14 | TGTGCCAGCACCCCAGGGCGGCCCTCCTACGAGCAGTACTTC | CASTPGRPSYEQYF
TRBJ2-7 | TRBD1 | NA | TRBV11-3 | 13 | TGTGCCAGCAGCTCCGACAGGGAAAACGAGCAGTACTTC | CASSSDRENEQYF
TRBJ2-1 | TRBD1 | NA | TRBV24-1 | 15 | TGTGCCACCAGTGCCTGGGACAGGGGTTGGAATGAGCAGTTCTTC | CATSAWDRGWNEQFF
TRBJ2-5 | TRBD1 | NA | TRBV3-1/TRBV3-2 | 16 | TGTGCCAGCAGCCAAGTCCCCCGGACAGGGAAAGAGACCCAGTACTTC | CASSQVPRTGKETQYF
TRBJ1-5 | TRBD1 | NA | TRBV28 | 14 | TGTGCCAGCAGTTTACAGACAGGGCCGGGGCCCCAGCATTTT | CASSLQTGPGPQHF
TRBJ2-2 | NA | NA | TRBV7-7 | 12 | TGTGCCAGCAGCCCAGAGGGCGGGGAGCTGTTTTTT | CASSPEGGELFF
TRBJ2-7 | TRBD2 | NA | TRBV5-4 | 17 | TGTGCCAGCAGCACTGGGACTAGCGCGGGGAGCTCCTACGAGCAGTACTTC | CASSTGTSAGSSYEQYF
TRBJ1-4 | NA | NA | TRBV5-8 | 14 | TGTGCCAGCAGCTTTGGACAAGTTAATGAAAAACTGTTTTTT | CASSFGQVNEKLFF
TRBJ2-3 | NA | NA | TRBV18 | 14 | TGTGCCAGCTCACCTGGACTCAGCACAGATACGCAGTATTTT | CASSPGLSTDTQYF
TRBJ2-7 | TRBD1 | NA | TRBV2 | 12 | TGTGCCAGCAGTAGGACAGGGTCCGAGCAGTACTTC | CASSRTGSEQYF
TRBJ2-7 | NA | NA | TRBV7-3 | 15 | TGTGCCAGCAGCCAGGACTTCTCGTCCTCCTACGAGCAGTACTTC | CASSQDFSSSYEQYF